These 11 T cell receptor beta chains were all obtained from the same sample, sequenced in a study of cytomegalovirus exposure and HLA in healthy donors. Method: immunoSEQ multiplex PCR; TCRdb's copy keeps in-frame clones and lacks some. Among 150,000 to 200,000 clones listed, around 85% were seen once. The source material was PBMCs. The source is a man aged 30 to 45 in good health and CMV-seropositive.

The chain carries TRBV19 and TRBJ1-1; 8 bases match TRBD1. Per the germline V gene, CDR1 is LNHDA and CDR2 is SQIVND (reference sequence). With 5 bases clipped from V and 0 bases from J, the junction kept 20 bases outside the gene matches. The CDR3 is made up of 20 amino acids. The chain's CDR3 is CASSQIGTGGTRIMNTEAFF. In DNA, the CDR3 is TGTGCCAGTAGTCAAATAGGGACAGGAGGAACGAGGATCATGAACACTGAAGCTTTCTTT.

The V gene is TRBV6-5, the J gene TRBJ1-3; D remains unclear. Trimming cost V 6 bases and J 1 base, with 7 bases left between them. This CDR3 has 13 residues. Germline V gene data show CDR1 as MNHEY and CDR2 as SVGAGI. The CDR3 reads CASRTSSGNTIYF. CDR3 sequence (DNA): TGTGCCAGCAGAACAAGTTCTGGAAACACCATATATTTT.

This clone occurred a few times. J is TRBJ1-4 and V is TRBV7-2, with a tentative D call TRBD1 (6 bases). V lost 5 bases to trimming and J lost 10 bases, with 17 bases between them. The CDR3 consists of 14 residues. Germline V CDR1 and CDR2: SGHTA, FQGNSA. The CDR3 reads CASSRPGTSGKLFF. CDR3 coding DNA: TGTGCCAGCAGCCGTCCCGGGACAAGCGGAAAACTGTTTTTT. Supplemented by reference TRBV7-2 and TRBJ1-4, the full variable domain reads GAGVSQSPSNKVTEKGKDVELRCDPISGHTALYWYRQSLGQGLEFLIYFQGNSAPDKSGLPSDRFSAERTGGSVSTLTIQRTQQEDSAVYLCASSRPGTSGKLFFGSGTQLSVL.

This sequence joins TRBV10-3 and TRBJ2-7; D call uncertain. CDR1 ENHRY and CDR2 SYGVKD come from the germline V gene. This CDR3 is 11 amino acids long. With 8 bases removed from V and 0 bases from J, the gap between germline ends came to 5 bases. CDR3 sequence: CAISSSYEQYF. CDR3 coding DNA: TGTGCCATCTCGAGCTCCTACGAGCAGTACTTC.

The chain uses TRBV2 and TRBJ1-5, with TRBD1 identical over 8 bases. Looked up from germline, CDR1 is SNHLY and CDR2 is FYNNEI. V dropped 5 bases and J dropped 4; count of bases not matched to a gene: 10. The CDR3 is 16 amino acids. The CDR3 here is CASSKEQGGANQPQHF. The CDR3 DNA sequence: TGTGCCAGCAGTAAGGAACAGGGGGGGGCGAATCAGCCCCAGCATTTT.

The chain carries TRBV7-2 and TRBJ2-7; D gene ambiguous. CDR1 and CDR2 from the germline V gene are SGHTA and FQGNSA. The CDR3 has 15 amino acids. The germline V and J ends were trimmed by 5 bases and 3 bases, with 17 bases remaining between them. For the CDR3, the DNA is TGTGCCAGCAGCCCAGGTTATCTGGCTATCTACGAGCAGTACTTC. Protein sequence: CASSPGYLAIYEQYF.

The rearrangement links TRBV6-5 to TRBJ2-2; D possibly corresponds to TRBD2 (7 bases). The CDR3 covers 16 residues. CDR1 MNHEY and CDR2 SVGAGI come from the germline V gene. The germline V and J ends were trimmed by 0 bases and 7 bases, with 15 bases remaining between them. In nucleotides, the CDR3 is TGTGCCAGCAGTTACTCGGGAGGGGGGCGGGGCGGGGAGCTGTTTTTT. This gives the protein CASSYSGGGRGGELFF.

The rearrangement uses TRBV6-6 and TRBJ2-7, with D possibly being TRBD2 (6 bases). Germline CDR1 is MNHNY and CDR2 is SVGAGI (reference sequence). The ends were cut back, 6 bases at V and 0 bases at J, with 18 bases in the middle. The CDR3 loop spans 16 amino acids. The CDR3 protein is CASRGGGRRDSYEQYF. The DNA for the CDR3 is TGTGCCAGCAGGGGGGGTGGGAGGAGGGACTCCTACGAGCAGTACTTC.

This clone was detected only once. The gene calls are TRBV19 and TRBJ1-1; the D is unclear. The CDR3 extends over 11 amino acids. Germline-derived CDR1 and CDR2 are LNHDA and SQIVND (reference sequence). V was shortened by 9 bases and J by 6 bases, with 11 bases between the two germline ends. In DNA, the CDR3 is TGTGCCAGCCTACATCGGGCTGAAGCTTTCTTT. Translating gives CASLHRAEAFF.

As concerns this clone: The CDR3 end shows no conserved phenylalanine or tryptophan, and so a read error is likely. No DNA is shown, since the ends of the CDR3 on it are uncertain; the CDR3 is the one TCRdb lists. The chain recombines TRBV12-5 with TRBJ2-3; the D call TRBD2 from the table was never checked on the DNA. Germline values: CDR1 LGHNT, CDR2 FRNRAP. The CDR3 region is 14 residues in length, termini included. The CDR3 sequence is CASGPETRLAGAVS.

The CDR3 DNA sequence: TGTGCCAGCAGCTCTTGGACAGCCATACCCTACACAGATACGCAGTATTTT. It encodes CASSSWTAIPYTDTQYF. This chain uses TRBV7-2 with TRBJ2-3; TRBD1 might be the D (6 bases). CDR1 and CDR2 from the germline V gene are SGHTA and FQGNSA. The CDR3 runs to 17 residues. Trimming shortened V by 4 bases and J by 2 bases, and 19 bases separated the two germline ends.